The rows below give T cell receptor beta chains drawn from one sample of a study of post-analysis software for immune sequencing data. One entry per CDR3 protein results from TCRdb running MiXCR on the PCR reads. Of about 820,000 distinct CDR3 sequences in the sample, approximately 53% were seen once. Sequences were obtained from blood. These receptors came from a girl aged 5-17 years with multiple sclerosis. The CDR3 runs from the conserved cysteine through the conserved F or W. A D gene is named only where the DNA matches it firmly. Clone size, where shown, is once, few, many, or a class for clones that have expanded.

len,v_gene,abundance,d_gene,j_gene,CDR3nt,CDR3aa
16,TRBV6-6,NA,NA,TRBJ1-5,TGTGCCAGCAGCCCAACGCTGGACAGAAGCAATCAGCCCCAGCATTTT,CASSPTLDRSNQPQHF
14,TRBV20-1,NA,NA,TRBJ1-2,TGCAGTGCTAGAGAAGTCGCACAGATCACCGGCTACACCTTC,CSAREVAQITGYTF
15,TRBV3-1,NA,NA,TRBJ2-3,TGTGCCAGCAGCCCATCCGGATCCGTCACAGATACGCAGTATTTT,CASSPSGSVTDTQYF
13,TRBV20-1,NA,NA,TRBJ2-7,TGCAGTGCTAGAGACGACGCCGCCTACGAGCAGTACTTC,CSARDDAAYEQYF
13,TRBV7-9,few,NA,TRBJ2-4,TGTGCCAGCAGCTCGGACGGGGAAGACATTCAGTACTTC,CASSSDGEDIQYF
14,TRBV20-1,NA,NA,TRBJ1-5,TGCAGTGCTAGCATCCGGGAACATGAGCAGCCCCAGCATTTT,CSASIREHEQPQHF
16,TRBV7-2,NA,TRBD2,TRBJ2-5,TGTGCCAGCAGCCACCGGACTAGCGGGGGCCAAGAGACCCAGTACTTC,CASSHRTSGGQETQYF
17,TRBV27,NA,NA,TRBJ2-7,TGTGCCAGCAGTTTAAAGGGGGGGCTCCTCGTCGCCTACGAGCAGTACTTC,CASSLKGGLLVAYEQYF
15,TRBV5-1,once,NA,TRBJ1-5,TGCGCCAGCAGGGCGATAGGGGGAAGCAATCAGCCCCAGCATTTT,CASRAIGGSNQPQHF
14,TRBV6-5,NA,TRBD1,TRBJ1-5,TGTGCCAGCAGGACGGGACAGCTCAATCAGCCCCAGCATTTT,CASRTGQLNQPQHF
16,TRBV7-9,NA,TRBD1,TRBJ1-4,TGTGCCAGCAGCACACGGACAGGTGGTGGAGGGGAAAAACTGTTTTTT,CASSTRTGGGGEKLFF
14,TRBV12-3/TRBV12-4,few,TRBD1,TRBJ2-1,TGTGCCAGCCGGACGGCAGGGGGCATTGGTGAGCAGTTCTTC,CASRTAGGIGEQFF
16,TRBV6-6,NA,TRBD1,TRBJ1-5,TGTGCCAGCAGTTCCCCCCATGACAGGGCCAATCAGCCCCAGCATTTT,CASSSPHDRANQPQHF
17,TRBV5-1,NA,TRBD1,TRBJ1-2,TGCGCCAGCAGCTTGGAGACAGGGGGCGCGAGGGTCTATGGCTACACCTTC,CASSLETGGARVYGYTF
15,TRBV5-1,NA,TRBD1,TRBJ2-1,TGCGCCAGCAGCGACCACCGGGACAGGGGCAATGAGCAGTTCTTC,CASSDHRDRGNEQFF
12,TRBV12-5,NA,NA,TRBJ2-7,TGTGCTAGTGGAAACAGGGTTTTCACCCAGTACTTC,CASGNRVFTQYF
13,TRBV5-1,NA,NA,TRBJ2-1,TGCGCCAGCAGCTCCCCAGGGTATAGTGAGCAGTTCTTC,CASSSPGYSEQFF
18,TRBV6-1,NA,NA,TRBJ1-5,TGTGCCAGCAGTGAGAGGAGCTACAGGACGGCAGGCAATCAGCCCCAGCATTTT,CASSERSYRTAGNQPQHF
17,TRBV7-2,NA,NA,TRBJ2-4,TGTGCCAGCAGCTTAGGGCGGGTGGGACTAGCCAAAAACATTCAGTACTTC,CASSLGRVGLAKNIQYF
14,TRBV5-1,few,NA,TRBJ2-7,TGCGCCAGCGGTAGACAGGAGAGCTCCTACGAGCAGTACTTC,CASGRQESSYEQYF
14,TRBV28,few,NA,TRBJ2-1,TGTGCCAGCAGGCCCCAGGGGGGCATCAATGAGCAGTTCTTC,CASRPQGGINEQFF
15,TRBV15,NA,NA,TRBJ2-3,TGTGCCACCAGCAGAGGACAGGTCATCACAGATACGCAGTATTTT,CATSRGQVITDTQYF
15,TRBV12-3/TRBV12-4,NA,NA,TRBJ2-6,TGTGCCAGCAGTTTAGACCAGTCTGGGGCCAACGTCCTGACTTTC,CASSLDQSGANVLTF
15,TRBV7-2,few,NA,TRBJ2-7,TGTGCCAGCAGCTTATCTTCCGGACGAAACTACGAGCAGTACTTC,CASSLSSGRNYEQYF
18,TRBV7-2,NA,TRBD1,TRBJ2-5,TGTGCCAGCAGCAATCCCGGGACAGGGGGATCCGGGGAAGAGACCCAGTACTTC,CASSNPGTGGSGEETQYF
14,TRBV5-1,NA,NA,TRBJ2-3,TGCGCCAGCAGCTCTTACGCGGTAGCAGATACGCAGTATTTT,CASSSYAVADTQYF
14,TRBV5-4,NA,NA,TRBJ1-2,TGTGCCAGCAGCTTGTCGACATTACACTATGGCTACACCTTC,CASSLSTLHYGYTF
14,TRBV20-1,few,NA,TRBJ2-7,TGCAGTGCTAGAGATGCGGACCTTATCTACGAGCAGTACTTC,CSARDADLIYEQYF
14,TRBV5-1,NA,TRBD1,TRBJ1-4,TGCGCCAGCAGCTTTAGACAGGGGGCCGAAAAACTGTTTTTT,CASSFRQGAEKLFF
13,TRBV7-9,NA,NA,TRBJ2-1,TGTGCCAGCATCACAGGGCTAGACAATGAGCAGTTCTTC,CASITGLDNEQFF
11,TRBV7-2,NA,NA,TRBJ1-1,TGTGCCAGCAGCACAGACATAGCGGCTTTCTTT,CASSTDIAAFF
15,TRBV9,NA,TRBD1,TRBJ1-2,TGTGCCAGCAGCGGAGAGGGACAGCGTATCTATGGCTACACCTTC,CASSGEGQRIYGYTF
15,TRBV7-7,NA,NA,TRBJ2-1,TGTGCTAGCAGCAAGACAGAAACCTCCTACAATGAGCAGTTCTTC,CASSKTETSYNEQFF
12,TRBV5-1,few,NA,TRBJ2-7,TGCGCCAGCAGCTCAGGGACTCGCGAGCAGTACTTC,CASSSGTREQYF
13,TRBV7-9,NA,TRBD1,TRBJ1-2,TGTGCCAGCAGCGAAGGACAGGGGCCTGGCTACACCTTC,CASSEGQGPGYTF
15,TRBV20-1,NA,TRBD1,TRBJ2-3,TGCAGTGCTACCGGGACAGGGGCCCAAGGAGATACGCAGTATTTT,CSATGTGAQGDTQYF
16,TRBV12-3/TRBV12-4,NA,NA,TRBJ2-3,TGTGCCAGCAGTTTGGTGGTCCACCCAAGCACAGATACGCAGTATTTT,CASSLVVHPSTDTQYF
15,TRBV6-1,NA,NA,TRBJ1-2,TGTGCCAGCAGTGAACCGGGGGCGGTATTCTATGGCTACACCTTC,CASSEPGAVFYGYTF
14,TRBV7-9,NA,NA,TRBJ2-1,TGTGCCAGCAGCTTTAAACTTGGGGCTAGTGAGCAGTTCTTC,CASSFKLGASEQFF
16,TRBV29-1,few,TRBD2,TRBJ2-3,TGCAGCGTTGGCGGCTTATCGGGAGGGCTAGTGGATACGCAGTATTTT,CSVGGLSGGLVDTQYF
12,TRBV7-8,NA,NA,TRBJ1-1,TGTGCCAGCAGCCCCCTCATAGGGGCAGCTTTCTTT,CASSPLIGAAFF